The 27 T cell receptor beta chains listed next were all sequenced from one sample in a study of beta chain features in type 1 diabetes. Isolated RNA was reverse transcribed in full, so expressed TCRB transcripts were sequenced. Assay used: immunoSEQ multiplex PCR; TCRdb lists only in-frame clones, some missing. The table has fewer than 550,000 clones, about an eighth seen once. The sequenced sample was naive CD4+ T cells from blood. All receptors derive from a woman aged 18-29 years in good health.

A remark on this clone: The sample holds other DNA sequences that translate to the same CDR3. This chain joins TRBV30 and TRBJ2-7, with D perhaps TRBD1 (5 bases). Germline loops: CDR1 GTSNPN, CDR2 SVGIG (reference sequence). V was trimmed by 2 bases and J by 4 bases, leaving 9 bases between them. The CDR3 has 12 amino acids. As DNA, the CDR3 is TGTGCCTGGAGTAGGCAGGGATACGAGCAGTACTTC. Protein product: CAWSRQGYEQYF.

The CDR3 coding sequence is TGCGCCAGCAGCCGGGTGGGGAACACTGAAGCTTTCTTT. Translating it yields CASSRVGNTEAFF. The J gene is TRBJ1-1, the V gene TRBV4-1; D call uncertain. CDR1 and CDR2 (germline): MGHRA, YSYEKL. V was shortened by 4 bases and J by 1 base, with 7 bases between the two germline ends. The CDR3 runs to 13 residues.

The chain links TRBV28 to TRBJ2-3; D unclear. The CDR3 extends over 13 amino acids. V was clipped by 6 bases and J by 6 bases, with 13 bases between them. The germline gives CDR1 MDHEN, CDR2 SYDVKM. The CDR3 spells CASSYHFSDTQYF. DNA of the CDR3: TGTGCCAGCAGCTATCACTTTTCCGATACGCAGTATTTT. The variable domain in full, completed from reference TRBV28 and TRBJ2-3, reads DVKVTQSSRYLVKRTGEKVFLECVQDMDHENMFWYRQDPGLGLRLIYFSYDVKMKEKGDIPEGYSVSREKKERFSLILESASTNQTSMYLCASSYHFSDTQYFGPGTRLTVL.

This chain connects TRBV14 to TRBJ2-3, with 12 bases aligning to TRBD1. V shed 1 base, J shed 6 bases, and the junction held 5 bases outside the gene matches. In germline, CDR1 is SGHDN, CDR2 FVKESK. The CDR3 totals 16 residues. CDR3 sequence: CASSQGDRGRVDTQYF. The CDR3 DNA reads TGTGCCAGCAGCCAAGGGGACAGGGGGCGCGTGGATACGCAGTATTTT. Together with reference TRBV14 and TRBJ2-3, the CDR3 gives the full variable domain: EAGVTQFPSHSVIEKGQTVTLRCDPISGHDNLYWYRRVMGKEIKFLLHFVKESKQDESGMPNNRFLAERTGGTYSTLKVQPAELEDSGVYFCASSQGDRGRVDTQYFGPGTRLTVL.

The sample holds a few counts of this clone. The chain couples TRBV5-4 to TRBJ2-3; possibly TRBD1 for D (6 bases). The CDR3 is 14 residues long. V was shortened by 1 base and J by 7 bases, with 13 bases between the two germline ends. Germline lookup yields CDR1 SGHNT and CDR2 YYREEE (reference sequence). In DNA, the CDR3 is TGTGCCAGCAGCTTGATCTTTCAGGGGAATACGCAGTATTTT. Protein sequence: CASSLIFQGNTQYF.

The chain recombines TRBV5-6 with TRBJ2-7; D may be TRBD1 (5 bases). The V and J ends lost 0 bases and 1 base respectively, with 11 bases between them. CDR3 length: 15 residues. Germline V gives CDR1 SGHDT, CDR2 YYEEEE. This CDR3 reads CASSLEVDRSYEQYF. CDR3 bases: TGTGCCAGCAGCTTGGAGGTCGACAGATCCTACGAGCAGTACTTC.

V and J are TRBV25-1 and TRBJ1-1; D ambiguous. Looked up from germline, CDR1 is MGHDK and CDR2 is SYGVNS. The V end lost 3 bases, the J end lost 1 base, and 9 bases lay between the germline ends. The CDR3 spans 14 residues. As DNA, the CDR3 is TGTGCCAGCAGTGACGGACGGGCGAACACTGAAGCTTTCTTT. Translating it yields CASSDGRANTEAFF.

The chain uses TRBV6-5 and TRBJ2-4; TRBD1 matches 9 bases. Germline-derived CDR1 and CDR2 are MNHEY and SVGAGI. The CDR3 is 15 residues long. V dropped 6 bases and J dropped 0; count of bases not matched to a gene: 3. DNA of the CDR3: TGTGCCAGCAGCCACAGGGGGCTAGCCAAAAACATTCAGTACTTC. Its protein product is CASSHRGLAKNIQYF.

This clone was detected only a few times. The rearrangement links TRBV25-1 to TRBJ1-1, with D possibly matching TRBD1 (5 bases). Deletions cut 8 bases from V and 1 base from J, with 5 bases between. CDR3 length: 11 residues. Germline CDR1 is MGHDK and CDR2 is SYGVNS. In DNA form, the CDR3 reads TGTGCCAGCCAGGGGAACACTGAAGCTTTCTTT. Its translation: CASQGNTEAFF.

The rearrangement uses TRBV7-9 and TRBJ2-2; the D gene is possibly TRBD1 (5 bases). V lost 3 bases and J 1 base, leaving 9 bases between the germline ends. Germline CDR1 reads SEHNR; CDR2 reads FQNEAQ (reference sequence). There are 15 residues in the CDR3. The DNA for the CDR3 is TGTGCCAGCAGCTTGGCCAGGGTGAACACCGGGGAGCTGTTTTTT. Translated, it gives CASSLARVNTGELFF.

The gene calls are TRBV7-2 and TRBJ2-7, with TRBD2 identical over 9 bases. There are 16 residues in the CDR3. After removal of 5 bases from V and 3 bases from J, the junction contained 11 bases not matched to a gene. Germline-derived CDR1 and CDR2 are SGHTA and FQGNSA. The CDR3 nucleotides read TGTGCCAGCAGCCCAGAGGCCTCTAGCGGGGACTACGAGCAGTACTTC. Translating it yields CASSPEASSGDYEQYF.

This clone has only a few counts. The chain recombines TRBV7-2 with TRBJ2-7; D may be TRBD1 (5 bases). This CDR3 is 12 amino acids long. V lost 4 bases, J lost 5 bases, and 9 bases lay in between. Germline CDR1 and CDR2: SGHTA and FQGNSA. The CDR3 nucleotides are TGTGCCAGCAGCTGGGGCCCAAACGAGCAGTACTTC. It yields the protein CASSWGPNEQYF.

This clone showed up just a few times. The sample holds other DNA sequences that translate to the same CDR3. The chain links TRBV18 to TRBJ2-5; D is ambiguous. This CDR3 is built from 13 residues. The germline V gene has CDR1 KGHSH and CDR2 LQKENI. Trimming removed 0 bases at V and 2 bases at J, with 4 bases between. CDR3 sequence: CASSPPGQETQYF. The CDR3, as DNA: TGTGCCAGCTCACCACCGGGACAAGAGACCCAGTACTTC.

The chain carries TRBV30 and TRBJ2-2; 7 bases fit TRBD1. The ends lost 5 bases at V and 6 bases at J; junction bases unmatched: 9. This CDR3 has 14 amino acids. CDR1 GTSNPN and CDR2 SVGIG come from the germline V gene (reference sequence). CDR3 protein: CAWRQGSWAGELFF. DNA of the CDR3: TGTGCCTGGCGACAGGGAAGTTGGGCCGGGGAGCTGTTTTTT.

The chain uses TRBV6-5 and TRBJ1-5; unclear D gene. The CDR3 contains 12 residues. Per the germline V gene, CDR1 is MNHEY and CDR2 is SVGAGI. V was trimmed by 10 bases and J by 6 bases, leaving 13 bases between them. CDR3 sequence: CATHGWGQPQHF. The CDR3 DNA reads TGTGCCACCCACGGTTGGGGTCAGCCCCAGCATTTT.

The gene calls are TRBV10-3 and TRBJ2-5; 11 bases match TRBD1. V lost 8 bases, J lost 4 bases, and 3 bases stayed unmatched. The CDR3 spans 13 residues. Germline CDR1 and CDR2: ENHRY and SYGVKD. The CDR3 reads CAIGQGASETQYF. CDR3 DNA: TGTGCCATCGGACAGGGGGCTTCAGAGACCCAGTACTTC.

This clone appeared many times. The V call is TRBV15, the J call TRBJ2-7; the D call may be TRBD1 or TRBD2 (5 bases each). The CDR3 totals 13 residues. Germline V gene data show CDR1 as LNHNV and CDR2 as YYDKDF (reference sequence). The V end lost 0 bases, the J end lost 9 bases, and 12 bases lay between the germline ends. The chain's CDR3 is CATSRDNGAVQYV. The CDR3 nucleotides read TGTGCCACCAGCAGAGATAACGGGGCAGTGCAGTACGTC.

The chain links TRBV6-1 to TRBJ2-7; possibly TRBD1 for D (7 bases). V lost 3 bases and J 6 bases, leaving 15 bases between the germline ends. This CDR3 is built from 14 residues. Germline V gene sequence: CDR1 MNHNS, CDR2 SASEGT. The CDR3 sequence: CASSDRGAIFEQYV. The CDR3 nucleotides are TGTGCCAGCAGTGACAGGGGGGCCATCTTCGAGCAGTACGTC.

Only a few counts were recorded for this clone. The CDR3 spells CASSQNSDGYGYTF. As DNA, the CDR3 is TGCGCCAGCAGCCAGAACTCGGACGGCTATGGCTACACCTTC. V usage is TRBV4-3 and J usage is TRBJ1-2; D is undetermined. The ends were cut back, 3 bases at V and 4 bases at J, with 12 bases in the middle. This CDR3 is built from 14 residues. The germline CDR1 and CDR2 sequences are LGHNA and YSLEER.

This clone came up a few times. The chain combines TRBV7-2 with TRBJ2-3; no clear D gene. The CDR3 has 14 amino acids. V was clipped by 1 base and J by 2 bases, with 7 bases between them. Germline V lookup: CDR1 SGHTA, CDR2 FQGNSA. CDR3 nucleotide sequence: TGTGCCAGCAGCTTAGACTTACACACAGATACGCAGTATTTT. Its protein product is CASSLDLHTDTQYF.

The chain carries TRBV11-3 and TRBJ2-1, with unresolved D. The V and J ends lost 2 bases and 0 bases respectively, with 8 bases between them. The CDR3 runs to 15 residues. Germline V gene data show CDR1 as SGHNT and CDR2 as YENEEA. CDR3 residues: CASSLSYSSYNEQFF. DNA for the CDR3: TGTGCCAGCAGCTTATCCTACAGCTCCTACAATGAGCAGTTCTTC.

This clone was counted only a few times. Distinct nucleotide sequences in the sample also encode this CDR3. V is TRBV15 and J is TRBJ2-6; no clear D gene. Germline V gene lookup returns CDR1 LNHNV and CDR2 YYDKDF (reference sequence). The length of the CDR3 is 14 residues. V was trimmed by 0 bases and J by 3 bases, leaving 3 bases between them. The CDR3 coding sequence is TGTGCCACCAGCAGAGACCATGGGGCCAACGTCCTGACTTTC. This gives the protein CATSRDHGANVLTF.

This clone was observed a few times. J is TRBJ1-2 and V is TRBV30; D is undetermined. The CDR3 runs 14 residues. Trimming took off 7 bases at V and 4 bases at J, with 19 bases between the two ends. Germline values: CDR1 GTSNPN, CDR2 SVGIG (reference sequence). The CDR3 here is CASDARAGLYGYTF. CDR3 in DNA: TGTGCCTCCGACGCGCGGGCAGGCCTCTATGGCTACACCTTC.

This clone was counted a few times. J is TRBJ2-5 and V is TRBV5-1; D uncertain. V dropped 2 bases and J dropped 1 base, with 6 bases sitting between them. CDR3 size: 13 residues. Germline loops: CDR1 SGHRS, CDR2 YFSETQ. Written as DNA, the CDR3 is TGCGCCAGCAGCTTCGGCTTCCAAGAGACCCAGTACTTC. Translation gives CASSFGFQETQYF.

CDR3 bases: TGCGCCAGCAGTCAGCCCATGAACACTGAAGCTTTCTTT. Amino acid sequence: CASSQPMNTEAFF. This chain uses TRBV23-1 with TRBJ1-1; D remains unclear. TRBV23-1 is an ORF, and what it does is uncertain. The CDR3 is made up of 13 amino acids. Between the trimmed V and J ends, which lost 3 bases and 0 bases, there was a span of 5 bases.

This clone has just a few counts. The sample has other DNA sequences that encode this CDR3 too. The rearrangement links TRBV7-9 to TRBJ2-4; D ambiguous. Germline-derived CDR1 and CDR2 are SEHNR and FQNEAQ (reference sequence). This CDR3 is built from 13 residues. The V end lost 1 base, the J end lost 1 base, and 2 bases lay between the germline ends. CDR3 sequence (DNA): TGTGCCAGCAGCTTAGTTGCCAAAAACATTCAGTACTTC. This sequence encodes CASSLVAKNIQYF.

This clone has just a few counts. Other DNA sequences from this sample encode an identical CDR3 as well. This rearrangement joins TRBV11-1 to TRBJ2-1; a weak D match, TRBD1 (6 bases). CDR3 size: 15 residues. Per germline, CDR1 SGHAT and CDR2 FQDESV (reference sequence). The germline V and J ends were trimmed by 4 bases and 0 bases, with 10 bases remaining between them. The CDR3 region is CASSSDRSSYNEQFF. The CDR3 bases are TGTGCCAGCAGCTCGGACAGAAGCTCCTACAATGAGCAGTTCTTC.